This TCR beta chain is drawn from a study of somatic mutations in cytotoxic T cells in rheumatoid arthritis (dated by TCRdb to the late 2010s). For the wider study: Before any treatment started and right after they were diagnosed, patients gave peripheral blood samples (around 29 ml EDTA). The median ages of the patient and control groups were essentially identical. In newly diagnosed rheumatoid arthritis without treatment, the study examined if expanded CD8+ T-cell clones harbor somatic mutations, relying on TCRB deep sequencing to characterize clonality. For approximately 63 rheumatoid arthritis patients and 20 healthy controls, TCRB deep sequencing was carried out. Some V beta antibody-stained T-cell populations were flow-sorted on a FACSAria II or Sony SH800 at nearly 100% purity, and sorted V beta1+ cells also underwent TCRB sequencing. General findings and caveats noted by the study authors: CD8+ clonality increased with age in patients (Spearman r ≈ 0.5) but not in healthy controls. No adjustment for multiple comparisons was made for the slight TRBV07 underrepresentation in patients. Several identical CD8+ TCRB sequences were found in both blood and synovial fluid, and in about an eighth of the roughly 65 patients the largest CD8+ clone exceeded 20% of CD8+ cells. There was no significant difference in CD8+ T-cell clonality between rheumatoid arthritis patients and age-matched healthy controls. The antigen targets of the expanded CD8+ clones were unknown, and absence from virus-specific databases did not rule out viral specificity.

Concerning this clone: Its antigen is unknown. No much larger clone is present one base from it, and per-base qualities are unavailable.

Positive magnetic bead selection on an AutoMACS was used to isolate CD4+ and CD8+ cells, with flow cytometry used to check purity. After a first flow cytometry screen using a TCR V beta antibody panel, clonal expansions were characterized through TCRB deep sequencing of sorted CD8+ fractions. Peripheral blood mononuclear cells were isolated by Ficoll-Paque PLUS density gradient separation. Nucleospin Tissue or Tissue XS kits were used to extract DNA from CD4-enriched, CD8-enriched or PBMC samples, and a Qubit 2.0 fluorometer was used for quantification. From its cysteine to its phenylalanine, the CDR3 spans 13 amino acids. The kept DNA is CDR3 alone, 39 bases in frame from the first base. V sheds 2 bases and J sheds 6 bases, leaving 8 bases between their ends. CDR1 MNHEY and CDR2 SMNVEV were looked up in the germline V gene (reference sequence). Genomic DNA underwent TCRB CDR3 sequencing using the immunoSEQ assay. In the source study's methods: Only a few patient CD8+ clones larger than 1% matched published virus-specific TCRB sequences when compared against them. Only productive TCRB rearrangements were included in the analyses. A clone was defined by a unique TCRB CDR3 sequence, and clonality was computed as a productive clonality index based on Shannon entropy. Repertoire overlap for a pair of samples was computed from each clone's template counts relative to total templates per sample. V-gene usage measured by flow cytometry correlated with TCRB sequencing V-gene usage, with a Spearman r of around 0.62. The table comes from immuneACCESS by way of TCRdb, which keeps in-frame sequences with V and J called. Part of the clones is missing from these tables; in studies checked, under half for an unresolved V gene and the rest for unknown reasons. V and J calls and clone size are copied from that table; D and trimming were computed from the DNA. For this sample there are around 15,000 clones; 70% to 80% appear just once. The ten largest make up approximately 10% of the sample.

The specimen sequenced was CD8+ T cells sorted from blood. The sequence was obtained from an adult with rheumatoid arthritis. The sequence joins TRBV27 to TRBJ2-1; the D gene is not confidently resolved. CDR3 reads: CASSLDGFNEQFF. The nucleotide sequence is TGTGCCAGCAGTTTAGACGGATTCAATGAGCAGTTCTTC.